This is a list of T cell receptor beta chains from one sample in a study of control samples from healthy donors and cancer patients. Sequencing was performed with immunoSEQ multiplex PCR; in TCRdb, only in-frame clones are kept and a portion is missing. The sample has tens of thousands of clones, roughly 87% seen once. The sample comprised blood. The receptors were gathered from a woman aged 45-59 years in good health. Each CDR3 is given with its conserved first and last residue. D genes are given only for firm matches. The listing skips clone size in some rows; elsewhere it reads once, few, many or a size class.

D gene,V gene,CDR3 length,clone size,J gene,CDR3 DNA,CDR3 protein
.,TRBV2,14,few,TRBJ2-4,TGTGCCAGCAGAAGTAGCCTGGCCAAAAACATTCAGTACTTC,CASRSSLAKNIQYF
TRBD2,TRBV5-1,18,.,TRBJ2-2,TGCGCCAGCACCCCCCCCAAGGGTGGGAGGGCCTCCACCGGGGAGCTGTTTTTT,CASTPPKGGRASTGELFF
TRBD2,TRBV5-1,15,.,TRBJ2-7,TGCGCCAGCAGCTTGAATAGCGGGATGGTCTACGAGCAGTACTTC,CASSLNSGMVYEQYF
.,TRBV18,12,few,TRBJ2-5,TGTGCCAGCTCACCAGCCCAAGAGACCCAGTACTTC,CASSPAQETQYF
.,TRBV6-2/TRBV6-3,14,.,TRBJ1-5,TGTGCCAGCAGTTACGGGGGAGATCGGCAGCCCCAGCATTTT,CASSYGGDRQPQHF
.,TRBV7-2,13,once,TRBJ2-7,TGTGCCAGCAGCTTACTCAGCGCCTACGAGCAGTACTTC,CASSLLSAYEQYF
TRBD2,TRBV5-1,17,once,TRBJ2-3,TGCGCCAGCAGCGGGGGACTAGCGGGAGGGTTAGTACGTACGCAGTATTTT,CASSGGLAGGLVRTQYF
TRBD2,TRBV5-8,16,.,TRBJ2-3,TGTGCCAGCAGCTTGTGGCGCGGGAGGGCCGAGGATACGCAGTATTTT,CASSLWRGRAEDTQYF
TRBD1,TRBV2,13,.,TRBJ1-1,TGTGCCAGCAGCGGCCCTCAGGGGGCTCAAGCTTTCTTT,CASSGPQGAQAFF
TRBD1,TRBV19,13,.,TRBJ1-1,TGTGCCAGTGGGGACAGGGGGCTCACTGAAGCTTTCTTT,CASGDRGLTEAFF
TRBD2,TRBV7-9,15,.,TRBJ2-1,TGTGCCAGCAGGGTAGGACTAGCGGGAGCGGATGAGCAGTTCTTC,CASRVGLAGADEQFF
.,TRBV28,16,few,TRBJ1-1,TGTGCCAGCAGTTTATCCGCCCCTCAGGTGAACACTGAAGCTTTCTTT,CASSLSAPQVNTEAFF
.,TRBV27,14,.,TRBJ2-3,TGTGCCAGCAGTTTTCCGGCAGGGAAAGATACGCAGTATTTT,CASSFPAGKDTQYF
TRBD2,TRBV5-8,20,.,TRBJ2-2,TGTGCCAGCAGCCGATTTAGCGGGAGGGCCCATATTACGAACACCGGGGAGCTGTTTTTT,CASSRFSGRAHITNTGELFF